The 14 T cell receptor beta chains in this list originate from one sample, sequenced in a study of T-cell memory formation after mild COVID-19. One entry per CDR3 protein results from TCRdb running MiXCR on the 5' RACE reads. Of approximately 89,000 distinct CDR3 sequences in the sample, approximately 25% are singletons; the top ten hold under 50%. The sample was PBMCs or a T cell subset sorted from them (not recorded which). These receptors all come from a man younger than 30 who had mild COVID-19 (a few samples of this study predate the infection). Cell type and time point are not known.

This rearrangement joins TRBV6-9 to TRBJ1-2, with TRBD1 as a possible D gene (5 bases). The germline V and J ends were trimmed by 5 bases and 6 bases, with 16 bases remaining between them. This CDR3 comprises 14 residues. CDR1 MNHGY and CDR2 SVAAGI come from the germline V gene. This CDR3 is CASSRGEAGNGYTF. The CDR3 DNA follows: TGTGCCAGCAGTCGGGGGGAGGCGGGAAATGGCTACACCTTC.

V and J are TRBV5-5 and TRBJ2-3; D is unclear. Germline CDR1 is SGHKS and CDR2 is YYEKEE (reference sequence). The CDR3 sequence is 15 residues long. Trimming removed 0 bases at V and 4 bases at J, with 12 bases between. In DNA, the CDR3 is TGTGCCAGCAGCTTGGGTCAGCAGATCGCAGATACGCAGTATTTT. As protein: CASSLGQQIADTQYF.

The gene calls are TRBV12-3 or TRBV12-4 and TRBJ1-2; 7 bases agree with TRBD1. V shed 3 bases, J shed 3 bases, and the junction held 4 bases outside the gene matches. This CDR3 is built from 14 residues. CDR3 nucleotides: TGTGCCAGCAGTTTGGGTGGGACAGACTATGGCTACACCTTC. Translation: CASSLGGTDYGYTF.

The rearrangement uses TRBV28 and TRBJ2-7; D is possibly TRBD1 (5 bases). The CDR3 runs 14 residues. The germline gives CDR1 MDHEN, CDR2 SYDVKM. The V gene lost 3 bases and the J gene lost 5 bases, with 14 bases spanning the gap. CDR3: CASSFQGWTDEQYV. The DNA of the CDR3 is TGTGCCAGCAGTTTCCAGGGTTGGACGGACGAGCAGTACGTC.

This clonotype showed up many times. The J gene is TRBJ1-1, the V gene TRBV27; no definite D call. Germline V lookup: CDR1 MNHEY, CDR2 SMNVEV (reference sequence). The germline V and J ends were trimmed by 3 bases and 5 bases, with 10 bases remaining between them. The length of the CDR3 is 13 residues. The CDR3, as DNA: TGTGCCAGCAGTTTTGTAGGAGGGACTGAAGCTTTCTTT. It encodes CASSFVGGTEAFF.

The chain employs TRBV10-3 and TRBJ1-1; unclear D gene. The CDR3 has 13 amino acids. The V end lost 2 bases, the J end lost 2 bases, and 6 bases lay between the germline ends. CDR1 and CDR2 (germline): ENHRY, SYGVKD. In DNA form, the CDR3 reads TGTGCCATCAGTGAGACCGTAAACACTGAAGCTTTCTTT. As protein: CAISETVNTEAFF.

The chain joins TRBV5-5 to TRBJ2-3; D is perhaps TRBD1 or TRBD2 (5 bases each). V was clipped by 2 bases and J by 0 bases, with 19 bases between them. The V gene's germline CDR1 is SGHKS and CDR2 YYEKEE (reference sequence). The CDR3 totals 18 residues. CDR3 coding DNA: TGTGCCAGCAGCTTCGAAGGGGTTGTGGGAGCTAGCACAGATACGCAGTATTTT. Translation: CASSFEGVVGASTDTQYF.

The rearrangement joins TRBV20-1 to TRBJ2-7; a possible D gene is TRBD1 (5 bases). There are 15 residues in the CDR3. CDR1 DFQATT and CDR2 SNEGSKA come from the germline V gene (reference sequence). The V and J ends lost 0 bases and 0 bases respectively, with 12 bases between them. The CDR3 sequence: CSARDPDSFSYEQYF. As DNA, the CDR3 is TGCAGTGCTAGAGATCCAGACAGCTTCTCCTACGAGCAGTACTTC.

This clonotype was seen only a few times. The V gene is TRBV2, the J gene TRBJ2-1; 11 nucleotides align to TRBD2. The CDR3 runs to 14 residues. The germline V gene encodes CDR1 SNHLY and CDR2 FYNNEI. The J segment lost 6 bases and the V segment lost 3 bases, leaving 1 base of the junction unmatched. Written as DNA, the CDR3 is TGTGCCAGCAGTGAGGGGACTAGCGGCAATGAGCAGTTCTTC. As protein: CASSEGTSGNEQFF. The variable domain in full, completed from reference TRBV2 and TRBJ2-1, reads EPEVTQTPSHQVTQMGQEVILRCVPISNHLYFYWYRQILGQKVEFLVSFYNNEISEKSEIFDDQFSVERPDGSNFTLKIRSTKLEDSAMYFCASSEGTSGNEQFFGPGTRLTVL.

This clonotype was picked up a small number of times. V is TRBV11-2 and J is TRBJ2-7; 10 bases line up with TRBD1. The CDR3 consists of 13 residues. Germline V gives CDR1 SGHAT, CDR2 FQNNGV. Trimming at V came to 5 bases and at J to 6 bases, leaving 4 bases not matched to a gene. The CDR3 loop reads CASSGTGVREQYV. The CDR3 region has the DNA TGTGCCAGCAGCGGGACAGGGGTTCGCGAGCAGTACGTC.

There are many counts of this clonotype. The chain uses TRBV29-1 and TRBJ1-1; D is uncertain. There are 12 residues in the CDR3. Looked up from germline, CDR1 is SQVTM and CDR2 is ANQGSEA. Trimming pared 5 bases from V and 0 bases from J, leaving 7 bases between. The CDR3 here is CSVTVMNTEAFF. The DNA of the CDR3 is TGCAGCGTTACTGTAATGAACACTGAAGCTTTCTTT.

The rearrangement links TRBV6-1 to TRBJ2-1; D gene uncertain. V gave up 2 bases and J gave up 7 bases, with 3 bases separating them. Germline V lookup: CDR1 MNHNS, CDR2 SASEGT. The CDR3 has 11 amino acids. CDR3 bases: TGTGCCAGCAGTGAACCGAATGAGCAGTTCTTC. This gives the protein CASSEPNEQFF.

The rearrangement joins TRBV7-6 to TRBJ1-1; no reliable D call. This CDR3 contains 14 residues. Germline V gene lookup returns CDR1 SGHVS and CDR2 FNYEAQ. Deletions cut 2 bases from V and 3 bases from J, with 10 bases between. The CDR3 region has the DNA TGTGCCAGCAGCTTACGGAGAAGGGACACTGAAGCTTTCTTT. This translates into CASSLRRRDTEAFF.

This chain links TRBV12-3 or TRBV12-4 with TRBJ2-1; 14 bases align to TRBD2. The V and J ends lost 4 bases and 10 bases, in that order; junction bases with no gene match: 3. The CDR3 is 14 amino acids. This chain's CDR3 is CASSSGLAGEEQFF. Written as DNA, the CDR3 is TGTGCCAGCAGTTCGGGACTAGCGGGAGAGGAGCAGTTCTTC.